This T cell receptor beta chain was captured in a study of type 1 regulatory T cells. Study details: An in vitro protocol generated T-allo10, a Tr1-enriched, alloantigen-specific CD4 T cell product.

As for this clonotype: Its antigen is as yet unknown. One end of the junction varies from germline; a read error may be responsible.

TCRdb re-called the reads with MiXCR, one entry per CDR3 protein. Here the sample spans 35,000 to 50,000 distinct CDR3 sequences, less than 15% being singletons. Germline V gene sequence: CDR1 SGHVS, CDR2 FQNEAQ. CDR3 length: 13 amino acids. Study results and limitations: Compared with non-Tr1 cells, Tr1 cells showed a narrower TCR repertoire.

The clonotype originates from a human donor in good health. V gene TRBV7-8 combines with J gene TRBJ2-5; D gene unclear. Sequenced: cultured non-Tr1 T cells, either the whole culture or a sorted T cell fraction (not recorded which). CDR3 region: CTSSFIDSETQYF. CDR3 nucleotide sequence: TGTACCAGCAGCTTCATCGATTCGGAGACCCAGTACTTC.